Listed here is a single T cell receptor (beta chain). The antigen it binds to is not known. Base qualities are not recorded, but no much larger clone differs from it by a single base. CDR1 SGHTA and CDR2 FQGNSA are derived from the germline V gene. The CDR3 starts with the cysteine, ends with the phenylalanine, and has 13 residues. The sequence is cut down to CDR3 DNA, 39 bases in frame from base 1. V is shortened by 4 bases, J by 4 bases, and the region joining them spans 10 bases. This sample stems from a study of T-cell reconstitution after alpha-beta-depleted transplantation in children listed by TCRdb under 2016. For context, the study as a whole: T-cell immune reconstitution after TCRalphabeta/CD19-depleted allogeneic hematopoietic cell transplantation in children was quantitatively tracked in the study by means of TCR repertoire profiling.

Library construction relied on PCR. The instrument was an Illumina HiSeq 2500. TCR library preparation used molecular barcoding, with unique molecular identifiers applied to normalize quantification of the TCRbeta repertoire. TCRdb cleaned the public reads at Q25 with fastp, built clones with MiXCR and kept in-frame beta chains. A single entry per CDR3 protein holds the most common genes and DNA from its merged rows. This sample has around 380,000 distinct CDR3 sequences in its table, and 11% of those were observed once. Jointly, the top ten make up nearly 5.5% of the sample. The sequence joins TRBV7-2 to TRBJ1-1, with a tentative D gene TRBD1 over 5 matching bases. This TCR derives from a human donor who donated a stem cell graft to a child with acute myeloid leukemia. This specimen was PBMCs from the stem cell graft donor, taken from the stem cell graft. The CDR3 reads as follows: CASSWRGGTEAFF. The bases read TGTGCCAGCAGCTGGCGGGGGGGCACTGAAGCTTTCTTT.